The rows below give T cell receptor beta chains drawn from one sample of a study of cytomegalovirus exposure and HLA in healthy donors. Some clones are missing from TCRdb's copy, which holds only in-frame ones; the method was immunoSEQ multiplex PCR. Here the sample spans fewer than 65,000 clones, roughly 80% being singletons. The material sequenced was PBMCs. These receptors all come from a woman in her thirties or forties in good health and CMV-seropositive. Both conserved end residues are part of each CDR3. D genes are given only for firm matches. Expanded clones are given a class, and other clones once, few, many or no size at all.

clone_size: -; j_call: TRBJ1-2; d_call: -; v_call: TRBV7-2; cdr3_nt: TGTGCCAGCAGCTTATACGAGCGGGGGGCGAGTGGCTACACCTTC; cdr3_aa: CASSLYERGASGYTF
clone_size: -; j_call: TRBJ1-5; d_call: -; v_call: TRBV27; cdr3_nt: TGTGCCAGCAGTCGGGGGACCGGGGGCAATCAGCCCCAGCATTTT; cdr3_aa: CASSRGTGGNQPQHF
clone_size: -; j_call: TRBJ1-2; d_call: -; v_call: TRBV7-9; cdr3_nt: TGTGCCAGCAGCTATAACAGGGAAGGCTACACCTTC; cdr3_aa: CASSYNREGYTF
clone_size: -; j_call: TRBJ2-7; d_call: -; v_call: TRBV7-9; cdr3_nt: TGTGCCAGCAGCCTCAGCTCCTACGAGCAGTACTTC; cdr3_aa: CASSLSSYEQYF
clone_size: few; j_call: TRBJ1-5; d_call: TRBD1; v_call: TRBV7-2; cdr3_nt: TGTGCCAGCAGCTTACGGACAGGGTCGGGCAATCAGCCCCAGCATTTT; cdr3_aa: CASSLRTGSGNQPQHF
clone_size: -; j_call: TRBJ2-7; d_call: TRBD1; v_call: TRBV2; cdr3_nt: TGTGCCAGCAAGCCGGGACAGGGTTACTACGAGCAGTACTTC; cdr3_aa: CASKPGQGYYEQYF
clone_size: -; j_call: TRBJ2-1; d_call: -; v_call: TRBV7-6; cdr3_nt: TGTGCCAGCAGCTTAACCGGTCGGTACAGCTCCTACAATGAGCAGTTCTTC; cdr3_aa: CASSLTGRYSSYNEQFF
clone_size: -; j_call: TRBJ2-7; d_call: TRBD2; v_call: TRBV30; cdr3_nt: TGTGCCTGGAGTAAAGGGACTAGAACATACGAGCAGTACTTC; cdr3_aa: CAWSKGTRTYEQYF
clone_size: once; j_call: TRBJ1-4; d_call: -; v_call: TRBV19; cdr3_nt: TGTGCCAGTAGTATTTCGGCAGGGGTGACTAATGAAAAACTGTTTTTT; cdr3_aa: CASSISAGVTNEKLFF
clone_size: -; j_call: TRBJ2-1; d_call: -; v_call: TRBV5-1; cdr3_nt: TGCGCCAGCAGTGGCCAGTTTGTTAACAATGAGCAGTTCTTC; cdr3_aa: CASSGQFVNNEQFF
clone_size: few; j_call: TRBJ2-3; d_call: -; v_call: TRBV5-6; cdr3_nt: TGTGCCAGCAGCTTCCCCGCCCCCGGTACAGATACGCAGTATTTT; cdr3_aa: CASSFPAPGTDTQYF
clone_size: -; j_call: TRBJ2-7; d_call: TRBD1; v_call: TRBV4-1; cdr3_nt: TGCGCCAGCAGCCAATTTCCGGGACAGTTAAGCTCCTACGAGCAGTACTTC; cdr3_aa: CASSQFPGQLSSYEQYF
clone_size: -; j_call: TRBJ2-1; d_call: -; v_call: TRBV19; cdr3_nt: TGTGCCAGTAGTAAGGGCTACAGGGAAACCGGCGTCTACAATGAGCAGTTCTTC; cdr3_aa: CASSKGYRETGVYNEQFF
clone_size: -; j_call: TRBJ2-2; d_call: -; v_call: TRBV29-1; cdr3_nt: TGCAGCGTTTGCAGGGGATACACCGGGGAGCTGTTTTTT; cdr3_aa: CSVCRGYTGELFF
clone_size: -; j_call: TRBJ2-7; d_call: -; v_call: TRBV11-2; cdr3_nt: TGTGCCAGCAGCTTAGATGGGGGGGGCCTGACCTACGAGCAGTACTTC; cdr3_aa: CASSLDGGGLTYEQYF
clone_size: -; j_call: TRBJ1-2; d_call: -; v_call: TRBV19; cdr3_nt: TGTGCCAGTACAAATAGAAATCGGGGGGGTAGTTCCTATGGCTACACCTTC; cdr3_aa: CASTNRNRGGSSYGYTF
clone_size: -; j_call: TRBJ1-1; d_call: -; v_call: TRBV6-5; cdr3_nt: TGTGCCAGCAGCCCGGGAGCCTCAAAGAACACTGAAGCTTTCTTT; cdr3_aa: CASSPGASKNTEAFF
clone_size: few; j_call: TRBJ1-6; d_call: TRBD1; v_call: TRBV4-2; cdr3_nt: TGTGCCAGCAGACTACAGGGGGCGGAATCACCCCTCCACTTT; cdr3_aa: CASRLQGAESPLHF
clone_size: -; j_call: TRBJ2-7; d_call: TRBD2; v_call: TRBV5-8; cdr3_nt: TGTGCCAGCAGCACCCAGCGGGGGGGCCTTCATTACTACGAGCAGTACTTC; cdr3_aa: CASSTQRGGLHYYEQYF
clone_size: -; j_call: TRBJ1-6; d_call: -; v_call: TRBV18; cdr3_nt: TGTGCCAGCTCACGAGTGAGGGCGGATTCACCCCTCCACTTT; cdr3_aa: CASSRVRADSPLHF
clone_size: once; j_call: TRBJ1-1; d_call: -; v_call: TRBV5-1; cdr3_nt: TGCGCCAGCAGCTCAACAGGGCAGAACACTGAAGCTTTCTTT; cdr3_aa: CASSSTGQNTEAFF
clone_size: -; j_call: TRBJ2-3; d_call: -; v_call: TRBV30; cdr3_nt: TGTGCCTGGGGCGGGCAGAATGTTTTGGCAGATACGCAGTATTTT; cdr3_aa: CAWGGQNVLADTQYF
clone_size: -; j_call: TRBJ2-3; d_call: -; v_call: TRBV13; cdr3_nt: TGTGCCAGCAGCTTCCCCAGTAGCGCTGGCACAGATACGCAGTATTTT; cdr3_aa: CASSFPSSAGTDTQYF
clone_size: -; j_call: TRBJ1-1; d_call: -; v_call: TRBV30; cdr3_nt: TGTGCCTGGAGTGTTCCCGCACAGATACCGAAAGCTTTCTTT; cdr3_aa: CAWSVPAQIPKAFF
clone_size: -; j_call: TRBJ1-1; d_call: -; v_call: TRBV11-2; cdr3_nt: TGTGCCAGCAGCCCCTCAGGGACTGAAGCTTTCTTT; cdr3_aa: CASSPSGTEAFF
clone_size: -; j_call: TRBJ1-2; d_call: -; v_call: TRBV9; cdr3_nt: TGTGCCAGCAGCGCTGAGGGAGGGCAGGCGTTCTCTGGCTACACCTTC; cdr3_aa: CASSAEGGQAFSGYTF
clone_size: -; j_call: TRBJ1-1; d_call: -; v_call: TRBV12-5; cdr3_nt: TGTGCTAGTGGTTTGGGACAGGCAGGGAACACTGAAGCTTTCTTT; cdr3_aa: CASGLGQAGNTEAFF
clone_size: few; j_call: TRBJ2-7; d_call: -; v_call: TRBV6-1; cdr3_nt: TGTGCCAGCAGTGAAGGGGCCAGGTACGAGCAGTACTTC; cdr3_aa: CASSEGARYEQYF
clone_size: once; j_call: TRBJ2-5; d_call: -; v_call: TRBV7-7; cdr3_nt: TGTGCCAGCAGCAGCGGGCCTCCGTTAGAGACCCAGTACTTC; cdr3_aa: CASSSGPPLETQYF
clone_size: -; j_call: TRBJ1-1; d_call: TRBD1; v_call: TRBV9; cdr3_nt: TGTGCCAGCAGCCCGACAGGGGCGAATCCAGGGACTGAAGCTTTCTTT; cdr3_aa: CASSPTGANPGTEAFF
clone_size: -; j_call: TRBJ2-2; d_call: -; v_call: TRBV7-2; cdr3_nt: TGTGCCAGCAGCCCCGGGACACCGAACACCGGGGAGCTGTTTTTT; cdr3_aa: CASSPGTPNTGELFF
clone_size: -; j_call: TRBJ2-5; d_call: -; v_call: TRBV21-1; cdr3_nt: TGTGCCAGCTTAAACCAATGGACAGGGCGATTAGAGACCCAGTACTTC; cdr3_aa: CASLNQWTGRLETQYF
clone_size: -; j_call: TRBJ1-2; d_call: -; v_call: TRBV7-2; cdr3_nt: TGTGCCAGCAGCTTAACTGGGGGCGGCTATGGCTACACCTTC; cdr3_aa: CASSLTGGGYGYTF
clone_size: -; j_call: TRBJ1-6; d_call: TRBD1; v_call: TRBV2; cdr3_nt: TGTGCCAGCAGAACGGGACAGAATAATTCACCCCTCCACTTT; cdr3_aa: CASRTGQNNSPLHF
clone_size: once; j_call: TRBJ1-6; d_call: -; v_call: TRBV9; cdr3_nt: TGTGCCAGCAGCGTAGATCCAGGGCATGGGGATTCACCCCTCCACTTT; cdr3_aa: CASSVDPGHGDSPLHF
clone_size: -; j_call: TRBJ2-3; d_call: TRBD1; v_call: TRBV5-1; cdr3_nt: TGCGCCAGCAGCTTAGATGGACAGGTTCTCACAGATACGCAGTATTTT; cdr3_aa: CASSLDGQVLTDTQYF
clone_size: -; j_call: TRBJ2-7; d_call: -; v_call: TRBV6-1; cdr3_nt: TGTGCCAGCAGTGAAGCGCGGGCAGCCCTGGCCTACGAGCAGTACTTC; cdr3_aa: CASSEARAALAYEQYF
clone_size: few; j_call: TRBJ2-2; d_call: -; v_call: TRBV18; cdr3_nt: TGTGCCAGCTCACCAGCGACAGGGAACACCGGGGAGCTGTTTTTT; cdr3_aa: CASSPATGNTGELFF
clone_size: -; j_call: TRBJ2-7; d_call: -; v_call: TRBV5-1; cdr3_nt: TGCGCCAGCAGCTTGCAGCCGGGGAACGAGCAGTACTTC; cdr3_aa: CASSLQPGNEQYF
clone_size: -; j_call: TRBJ1-6; d_call: -; v_call: TRBV5-1; cdr3_nt: TGCGCCAGCAGCTGGGGGGAGGAGTATAATTCACCCCTCCACTTT; cdr3_aa: CASSWGEEYNSPLHF
clone_size: -; j_call: TRBJ2-1; d_call: -; v_call: TRBV30; cdr3_nt: TGTGCCTGGAGTCCCACAGGGAATGAGCAGTTCTTC; cdr3_aa: CAWSPTGNEQFF
clone_size: -; j_call: TRBJ1-2; d_call: -; v_call: TRBV30; cdr3_nt: TGTGCCTGGAGTGTAGGGGCGCCGGGCTATGGCTACACCTTC; cdr3_aa: CAWSVGAPGYGYTF
clone_size: -; j_call: TRBJ2-7; d_call: -; v_call: TRBV5-6; cdr3_nt: TGTGCCAGCAGCTTACCGGGTAGGCGAGAGCAGTACTTC; cdr3_aa: CASSLPGRREQYF
clone_size: once; j_call: TRBJ2-1; d_call: -; v_call: TRBV15; cdr3_nt: TGTGCCACCAGTCGAGACTCGGAATACTACAATGAGCAGTTCTTC; cdr3_aa: CATSRDSEYYNEQFF
clone_size: few; j_call: TRBJ1-4; d_call: TRBD1; v_call: TRBV19; cdr3_nt: TGTGCCAGTAGAGGACAGGGAGGCGAAAAACTGTTTTTT; cdr3_aa: CASRGQGGEKLFF
clone_size: -; j_call: TRBJ1-5; d_call: -; v_call: TRBV6-1; cdr3_nt: TGTGCCAGCAGTGAAGGGCCCCTTGGCAATCAGCCCCAGCATTTT; cdr3_aa: CASSEGPLGNQPQHF
clone_size: once; j_call: TRBJ2-7; d_call: TRBD1; v_call: TRBV18; cdr3_nt: TGTGCCACCACAGGGGGCGAGGGATTGGCCTACGAGCAGTACTTC; cdr3_aa: CATTGGEGLAYEQYF
clone_size: -; j_call: TRBJ2-7; d_call: -; v_call: TRBV6-5; cdr3_nt: TGTGCCAGCAGTTACGGTATTAATGCCTACTACGAGCAGTACTTC; cdr3_aa: CASSYGINAYYEQYF